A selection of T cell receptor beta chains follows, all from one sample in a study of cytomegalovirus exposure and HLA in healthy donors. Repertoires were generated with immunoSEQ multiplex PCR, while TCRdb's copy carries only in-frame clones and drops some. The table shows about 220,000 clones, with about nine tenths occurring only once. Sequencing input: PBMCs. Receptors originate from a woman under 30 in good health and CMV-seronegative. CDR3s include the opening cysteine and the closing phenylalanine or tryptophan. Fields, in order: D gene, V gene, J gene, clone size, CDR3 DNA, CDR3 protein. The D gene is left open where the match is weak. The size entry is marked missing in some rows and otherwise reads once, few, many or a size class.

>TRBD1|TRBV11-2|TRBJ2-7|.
TGTGCCAGCAGCTTAGATGGGACAGCCTACGAGCAGTACTTC
CASSLDGTAYEQYF
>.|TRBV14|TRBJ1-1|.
TGTGCCAGCAGCCACGGACTGTACACTGAAGCTTTCTTT
CASSHGLYTEAFF
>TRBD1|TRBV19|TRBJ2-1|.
TGTGCCACCGGACAGGGGGGGGATGAGCAGTTCTTC
CATGQGGDEQFF
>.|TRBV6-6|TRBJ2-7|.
TGTGCCAGCAGTTGGGCCCAAGACAGCTACGAGCAGTACTTC
CASSWAQDSYEQYF
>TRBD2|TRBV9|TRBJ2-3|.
TGTGCCAGCAGCTTCCCCCCTAGCGGACGGACAGATACGCAGTATTTT
CASSFPPSGRTDTQYF
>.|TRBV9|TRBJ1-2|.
TGTGCCAGCAGCGTAGATGATCCAGTTAACTATGGCTACACCTTC
CASSVDDPVNYGYTF
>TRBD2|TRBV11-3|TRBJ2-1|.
TGTGCCAGCAGCGCTCCCGGACTAGCGGGAGGGCCAAGTGAGCAGTTCTTC
CASSAPGLAGGPSEQFF
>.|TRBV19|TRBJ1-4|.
TGTGCCAGTAGGGGTCTGAGGCGGGATCCCACTGAAAAACTGTTTTTT
CASRGLRRDPTEKLFF
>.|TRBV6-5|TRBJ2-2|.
TGTGCCAGCAGAGACACAGGCGTGAACACCGGGGAGCTGTTTTTT
CASRDTGVNTGELFF
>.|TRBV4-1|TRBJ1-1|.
TGCGCCAGCAGCCAAGATGTGGGCTTGAACACTGAAGCTTTCTTT
CASSQDVGLNTEAFF
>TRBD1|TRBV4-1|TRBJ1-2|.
TGCGCCAGCAGCCAACCCACGGACAGGGTTAAAGGCTACACCTTC
CASSQPTDRVKGYTF
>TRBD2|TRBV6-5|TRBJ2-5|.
TGTGCCAGCAGTAGGGGTCTAGCGGCTCAAGAGACCCAGTACTTC
CASSRGLAAQETQYF
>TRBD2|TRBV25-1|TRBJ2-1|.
TGTGCCAGTGTCGGTTGGGCGGGGGGCTCCTACAATGAGCAGTTCTTC
CASVGWAGGSYNEQFF
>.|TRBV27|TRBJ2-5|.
TGTGCCAGCAGTTTATGGCAGCAAGAGACCCAGTACTTC
CASSLWQQETQYF
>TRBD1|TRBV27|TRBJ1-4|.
TGTGCCAGCAGTTTAACGACGTGGACAGGGGGAAAGAATGAAAAACTGTTTTTT
CASSLTTWTGGKNEKLFF
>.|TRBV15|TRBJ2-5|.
TGTGCCACCAGCAGATTAGGACAGTCCTCAGGGGAGACCCAGTACTTC
CATSRLGQSSGETQYF
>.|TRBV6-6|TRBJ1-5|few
TGTGCCAGCGGGGGGAATTTCCAGCCCCAGCATTTT
CASGGNFQPQHF
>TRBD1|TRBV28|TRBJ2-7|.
TGTGCCAGCAGACCCACAGGGGCCACTTATGAGCAGTACTTC
CASRPTGATYEQYF
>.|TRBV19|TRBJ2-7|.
TGTGCCAGGATCGACAGGCGCCAAACCTACGAGCAGTACTTC
CARIDRRQTYEQYF
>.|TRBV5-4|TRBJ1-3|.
TGTGCCAGCAGCTTCCTCCCCAGGGCTGGAAACACCATATATTTT
CASSFLPRAGNTIYF
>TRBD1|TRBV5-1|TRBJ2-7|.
TGCGCCAGCAGCTTGGTACAGGGGACCCACGAGCAGTACTTC
CASSLVQGTHEQYF
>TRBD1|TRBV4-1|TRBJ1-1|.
TGCGCCAGCAGCCATGTGTCAGGGGGTGGGATGAACACTGAAGCTTTCTTT
CASSHVSGGGMNTEAFF
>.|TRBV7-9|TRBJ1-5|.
TGTGCCAGCAGCCCTACAGGGCAGCCCCAGCATTTT
CASSPTGQPQHF
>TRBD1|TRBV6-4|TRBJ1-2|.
TGTGCCAGCAGTGACGCACGGACAGGGGAGGATTCGGAGGGCTACACCTTC
CASSDARTGEDSEGYTF
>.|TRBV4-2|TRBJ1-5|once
TGTGCCAGCAGCCAAGATTCCCCAGACAGACCCGCTAATCAGCCCCAGCATTTT
CASSQDSPDRPANQPQHF
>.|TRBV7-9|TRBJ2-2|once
TGTGCCTTCGCTATCCCGGACAGAGCCGGGGAGCTGTTTTTT
CAFAIPDRAGELFF
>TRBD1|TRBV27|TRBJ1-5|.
TGTGCCAGCAGTCCGATACCTTCCGGGACAGGGGCCAATCAGCCCCAGCATTTT
CASSPIPSGTGANQPQHF
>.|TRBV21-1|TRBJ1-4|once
TGTGCCAGCAGCAAACAGAGACAGTTTGCAACTAATGAAAAACTGTTTTTT
CASSKQRQFATNEKLFF
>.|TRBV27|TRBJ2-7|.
TGTGCCAGCAGTTTATATGGGTTGTTAAGTAAAGGCAGGAGGTACGAGCAGTACTTC
CASSLYGLLSKGRRYEQYF
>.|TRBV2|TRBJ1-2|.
TGTGCCACCCGACGCCACAGCCTCGTATATAACTATGGCTACACCTTC
CATRRHSLVYNYGYTF
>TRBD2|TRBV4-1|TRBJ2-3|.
TGCGCCAGCAGCCAAGATATCGGGAGGGCCCGTGATACGCAGTATTTT
CASSQDIGRARDTQYF